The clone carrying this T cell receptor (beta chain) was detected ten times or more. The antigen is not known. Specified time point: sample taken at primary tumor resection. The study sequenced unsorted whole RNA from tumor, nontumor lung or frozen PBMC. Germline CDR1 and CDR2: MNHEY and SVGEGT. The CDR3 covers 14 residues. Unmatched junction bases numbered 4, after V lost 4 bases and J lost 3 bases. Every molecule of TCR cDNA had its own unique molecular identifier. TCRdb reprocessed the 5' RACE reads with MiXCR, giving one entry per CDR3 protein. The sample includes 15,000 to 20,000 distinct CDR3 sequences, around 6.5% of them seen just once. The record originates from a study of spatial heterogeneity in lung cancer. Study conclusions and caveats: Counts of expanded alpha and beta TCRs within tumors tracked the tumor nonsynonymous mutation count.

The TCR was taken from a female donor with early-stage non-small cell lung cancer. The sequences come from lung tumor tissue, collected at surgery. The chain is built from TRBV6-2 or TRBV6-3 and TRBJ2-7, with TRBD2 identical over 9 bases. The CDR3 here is CASSFAGGRYEQYF. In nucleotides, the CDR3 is TGTGCCAGCAGTTTCGCGGGAGGGCGCTACGAGCAGTACTTC.